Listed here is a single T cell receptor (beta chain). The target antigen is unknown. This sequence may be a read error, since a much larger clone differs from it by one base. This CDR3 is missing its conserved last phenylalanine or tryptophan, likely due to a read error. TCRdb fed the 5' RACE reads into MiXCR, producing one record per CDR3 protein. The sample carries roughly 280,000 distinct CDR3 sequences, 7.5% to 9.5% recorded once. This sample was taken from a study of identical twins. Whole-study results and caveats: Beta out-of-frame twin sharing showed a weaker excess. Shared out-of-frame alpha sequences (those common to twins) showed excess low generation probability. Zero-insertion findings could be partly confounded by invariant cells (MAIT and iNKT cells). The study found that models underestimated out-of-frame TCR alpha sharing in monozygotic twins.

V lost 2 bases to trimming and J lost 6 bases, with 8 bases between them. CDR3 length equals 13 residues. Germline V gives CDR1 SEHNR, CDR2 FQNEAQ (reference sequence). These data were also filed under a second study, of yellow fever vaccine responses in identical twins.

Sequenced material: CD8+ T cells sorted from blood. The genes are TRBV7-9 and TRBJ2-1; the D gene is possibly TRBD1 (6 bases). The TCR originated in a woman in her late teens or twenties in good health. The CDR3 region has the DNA TGTGCCAGCAGCTTAACACAGGGCAATGAGCAGTTCCTC. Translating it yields CASSLTQGNEQFL.